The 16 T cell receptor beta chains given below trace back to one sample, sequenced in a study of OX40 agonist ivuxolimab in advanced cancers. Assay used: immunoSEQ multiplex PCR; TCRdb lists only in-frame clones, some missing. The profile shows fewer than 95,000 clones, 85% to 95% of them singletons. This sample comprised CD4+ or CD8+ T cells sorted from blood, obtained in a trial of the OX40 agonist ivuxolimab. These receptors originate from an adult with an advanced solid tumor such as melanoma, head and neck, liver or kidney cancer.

In DNA form, the CDR3 reads TGTGCCAGCAGCCTTTCCTACAGGACGAACATTCAGTACTTC. It encodes CASSLSYRTNIQYF. The chain recombines TRBV7-2 with TRBJ2-4, with D possibly TRBD1 on 5 matching bases. This CDR3 is 14 amino acids long. Trimming left V 5 bases short and J 7 bases short, with 15 bases between. CDR1 and CDR2 (germline): SGHTA, FQGNSA.

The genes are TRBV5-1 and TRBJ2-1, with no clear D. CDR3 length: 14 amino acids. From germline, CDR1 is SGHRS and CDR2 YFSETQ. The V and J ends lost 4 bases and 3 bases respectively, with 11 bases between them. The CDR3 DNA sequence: TGCGCCAGCAGCCCGTCCCTTATCTACAATGAGCAGTTCTTC. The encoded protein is CASSPSLIYNEQFF.

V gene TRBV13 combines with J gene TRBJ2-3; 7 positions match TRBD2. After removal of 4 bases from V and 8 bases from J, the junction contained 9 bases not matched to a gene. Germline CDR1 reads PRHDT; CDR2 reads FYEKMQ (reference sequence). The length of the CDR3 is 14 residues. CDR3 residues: CASSSGLVGTTQYF. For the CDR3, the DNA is TGTGCCAGCAGCTCCGGACTAGTGGGGACTACGCAGTATTTT.

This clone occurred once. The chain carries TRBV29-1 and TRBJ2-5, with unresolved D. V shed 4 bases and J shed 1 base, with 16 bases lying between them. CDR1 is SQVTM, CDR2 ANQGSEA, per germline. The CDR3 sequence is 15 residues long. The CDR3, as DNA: TGCAGCGTTGGTGGGCTCCTACCCTTCCAAGAGACCCAGTACTTC. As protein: CSVGGLLPFQETQYF.

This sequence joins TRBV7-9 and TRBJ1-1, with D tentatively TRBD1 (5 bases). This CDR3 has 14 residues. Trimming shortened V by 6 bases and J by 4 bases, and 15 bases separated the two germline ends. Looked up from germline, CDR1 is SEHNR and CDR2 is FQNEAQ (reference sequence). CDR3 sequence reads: CASSMGRGSTEAFF. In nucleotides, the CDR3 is TGTGCCAGCAGTATGGGACGCGGAAGCACTGAAGCTTTCTTT.

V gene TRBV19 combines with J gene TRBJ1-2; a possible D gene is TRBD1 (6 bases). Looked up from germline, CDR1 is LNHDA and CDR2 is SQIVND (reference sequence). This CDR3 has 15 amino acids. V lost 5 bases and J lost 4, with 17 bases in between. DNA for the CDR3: TGTGCCAGTAGTCAAGAAGGACAGCTACTCTATGGCTACACCTTC. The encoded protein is CASSQEGQLLYGYTF.

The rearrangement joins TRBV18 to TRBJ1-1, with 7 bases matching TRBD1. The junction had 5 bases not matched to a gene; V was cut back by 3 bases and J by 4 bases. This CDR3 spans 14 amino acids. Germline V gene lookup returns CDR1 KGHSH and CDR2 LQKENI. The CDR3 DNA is TGTGCCAGCTCACCGGTGTCAGGGGGCACTGAAGCTTTCTTT. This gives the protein CASSPVSGGTEAFF. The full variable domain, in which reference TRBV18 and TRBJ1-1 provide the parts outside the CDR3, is NAGVMQNPRHLVRRRGQEARLRCSPMKGHSHVYWYRQLPEEGLKFMVYLQKENIIDESGMPKERFSAEFPKEGPSILRIQQVVRGDSAAYFCASSPVSGGTEAFFGQGTRLTVV.

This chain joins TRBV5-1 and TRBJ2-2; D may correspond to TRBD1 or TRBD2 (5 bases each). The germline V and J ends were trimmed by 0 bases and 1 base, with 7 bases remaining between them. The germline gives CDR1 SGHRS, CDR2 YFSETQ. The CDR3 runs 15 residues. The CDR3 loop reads CASSLVGGNTGELFF. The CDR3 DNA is TGCGCCAGCAGCTTGGTTGGGGGGAACACCGGGGAGCTGTTTTTT.

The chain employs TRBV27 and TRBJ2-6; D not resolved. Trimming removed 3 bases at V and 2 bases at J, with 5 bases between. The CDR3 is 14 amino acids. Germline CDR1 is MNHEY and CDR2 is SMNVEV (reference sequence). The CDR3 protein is CASSFGPGANVLTF. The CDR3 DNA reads TGTGCCAGCAGTTTTGGGCCTGGGGCCAACGTCCTGACTTTC.

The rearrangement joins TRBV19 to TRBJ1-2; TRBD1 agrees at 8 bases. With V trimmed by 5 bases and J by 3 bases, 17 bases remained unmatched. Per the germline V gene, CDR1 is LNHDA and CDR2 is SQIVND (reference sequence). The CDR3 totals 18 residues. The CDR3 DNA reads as TGTGCCAGTAGTTACAAAGCCCCGGGACAGGCACCATACTATGGCTACACCTTC. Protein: CASSYKAPGQAPYYGYTF.

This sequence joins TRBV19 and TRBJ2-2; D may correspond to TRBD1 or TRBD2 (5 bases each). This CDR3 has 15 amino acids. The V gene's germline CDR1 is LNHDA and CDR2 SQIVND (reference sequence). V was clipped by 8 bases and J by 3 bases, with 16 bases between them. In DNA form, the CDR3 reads TGTGCCAGTGGGACGATCGGGACGGACACCGGGGAGCTGTTTTTT. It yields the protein CASGTIGTDTGELFF.

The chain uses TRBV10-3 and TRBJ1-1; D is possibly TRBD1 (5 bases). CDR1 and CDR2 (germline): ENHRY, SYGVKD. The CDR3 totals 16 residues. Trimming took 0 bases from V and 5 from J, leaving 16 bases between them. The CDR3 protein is CAISESGGSVTTEAFF. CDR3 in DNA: TGTGCCATCAGTGAGTCGGGGGGGTCGGTAACAACTGAAGCTTTCTTT.

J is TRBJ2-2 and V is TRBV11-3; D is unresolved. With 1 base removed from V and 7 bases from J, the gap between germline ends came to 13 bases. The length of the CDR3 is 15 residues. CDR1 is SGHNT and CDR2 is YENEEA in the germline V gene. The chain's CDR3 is CASSLVQNVGGELFF. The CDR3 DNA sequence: TGTGCCAGCAGCTTAGTACAGAACGTAGGCGGGGAGCTGTTTTTT. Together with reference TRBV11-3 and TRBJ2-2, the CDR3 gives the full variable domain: EAGVVQSPRYKIIEKKQPVAFWCNPISGHNTLYWYLQNLGQGPELLIRYENEEAVDDSQLPKDRFSAERLKGVDSTLKIQPAELGDSAVYLCASSLVQNVGGELFFGEGSRLTVL.

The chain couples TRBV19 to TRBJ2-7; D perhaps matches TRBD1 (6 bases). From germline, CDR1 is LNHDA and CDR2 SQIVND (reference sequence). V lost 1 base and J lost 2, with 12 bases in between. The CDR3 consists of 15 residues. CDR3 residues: CASSIVAGDPYEQYF. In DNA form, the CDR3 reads TGTGCCAGTAGTATAGTGGCAGGGGATCCCTACGAGCAGTACTTC.

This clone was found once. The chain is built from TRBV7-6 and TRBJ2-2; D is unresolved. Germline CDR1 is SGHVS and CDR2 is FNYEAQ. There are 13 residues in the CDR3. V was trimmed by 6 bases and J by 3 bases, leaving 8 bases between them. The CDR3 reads CASRLSDTGELFF. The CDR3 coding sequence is TGTGCCAGCAGGCTCTCGGACACCGGGGAGCTGTTTTTT. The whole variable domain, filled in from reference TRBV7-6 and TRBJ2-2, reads GAGVSQSPRYKVTKRGQDVALRCDPISGHVSLYWYRQALGQGPEFLTYFNYEAQQDKSGLPNDRFSAERPEGSISTLTIQRTEQRDSAMYRCASRLSDTGELFFGEGSRLTVL.

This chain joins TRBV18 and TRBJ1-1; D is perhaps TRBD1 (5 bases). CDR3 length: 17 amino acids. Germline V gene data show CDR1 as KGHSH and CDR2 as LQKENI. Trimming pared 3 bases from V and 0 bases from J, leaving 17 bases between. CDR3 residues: CASSPPGTPRMNTEAFF. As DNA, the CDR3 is TGTGCCAGCTCACCTCCAGGGACCCCCCGCATGAACACTGAAGCTTTCTTT.